The 20 T cell receptor beta chains below come from one sample, sequenced in a study of human CD4 T cells and Enterobacteriaceae. Here immunoSEQ multiplex PCR was the method, and the copy in TCRdb shows in-frame clones only, minus some. The sample includes 25,000 to 35,000 clones, around 80% of them seen just once. Memory CD4+ T cells were sorted as all CD4+ cells except CD45RA+CCR7+CD95- naive cells, over 95% pure. The sample comprised memory CD4+ T cells from blood. The receptors originated from a human donor in good health.

The chain couples TRBV5-1 to TRBJ1-1; TRBD1 agrees at 7 bases. With V trimmed by 4 bases and J by 4 bases, 7 bases remained unmatched. The germline V gene has CDR1 SGHRS and CDR2 YFSETQ. The CDR3 contains 14 residues. The CDR3 region has the DNA TGCGCCAGCAGCGGATCAGGGGGGACCACTGAAGCTTTCTTT. Translation gives CASSGSGGTTEAFF.

V usage is TRBV6-4 and J usage is TRBJ2-2, with 11 bases fitting TRBD1. The CDR3 covers 14 residues. Per germline, CDR1 MRHNA and CDR2 SNTAGT. The junction had 3 bases not matched to a gene; V was cut back by 9 bases and J by 3 bases. The CDR3 loop is CASWTGGYTGELFF. In nucleotides, the CDR3 is TGTGCCAGTTGGACAGGGGGCTACACCGGGGAGCTGTTTTTT.

This chain joins TRBV6-4 and TRBJ1-5; tentatively, D is TRBD1 (6 bases). This CDR3 spans 16 amino acids. Trimming left V 6 bases short and J 2 bases short, with 17 bases between. Germline assignment: CDR1 MRHNA and CDR2 SNTAGT. CDR3 protein: CASRARRGRGNQPQHF. CDR3 nucleotides: TGTGCCAGCAGAGCTCGCAGGGGCAGAGGCAATCAGCCCCAGCATTTT.

The V call is TRBV19, the J call TRBJ2-3; no firm D call. The CDR3 spans 13 residues. The germline V and J ends were trimmed by 3 bases and 6 bases, with 10 bases remaining between them. CDR1 and CDR2 from the germline V gene are LNHDA and SQIVND (reference sequence). The CDR3 loop reads CASSIQVSDTQYF. The CDR3 DNA reads TGTGCCAGTAGTATTCAGGTTTCGGATACGCAGTATTTT.

The gene calls are TRBV6-6 and TRBJ2-1, with TRBD2 identical over 7 bases. This CDR3 is 14 amino acids long. J gave up 2 bases and V 7 bases, and 5 bases lay outside the gene matches. CDR1 is MNHNY and CDR2 is SVGAGI in the germline V gene (reference sequence). CDR3 sequence (DNA): TGTGCCAGCACCTCTAGCGGTACCTACAATGAGCAGTTCTTC. Amino acid sequence: CASTSSGTYNEQFF.

The CDR3: CASSLGTGLNTGELFF. CDR3 DNA: TGTGCCAGCAGCCTCGGGACAGGACTGAACACCGGGGAGCTGTTTTTT. This chain joins TRBV5-8 and TRBJ2-2; 8 nucleotides agree with TRBD1. Looked up from germline, CDR1 is SGHTS and CDR2 is YDEGEE. This CDR3 region has 16 residues. The V gene end was trimmed by 4 bases and the J gene end by 1 base; junction bases not matched to a gene: 6.

This clone was observed a handful of times. The chain combines TRBV19 with TRBJ2-7; 8 positions agree with TRBD2. Trimming cost V 5 bases and J 3 bases; bases outside gene matches: 9. CDR3 length: 15 residues. The germline CDR1 and CDR2 sequences are LNHDA and SQIVND (reference sequence). For the CDR3, the DNA is TGTGCCAGTAGTCGGTCGGGAGGGGGATTCTACGAGCAGTACTTC. Translation: CASSRSGGGFYEQYF.

This clone was found a few times. V usage is TRBV7-8 and J usage is TRBJ2-7, with TRBD2 matching 13 bases. Germline V gene lookup returns CDR1 SGHVS and CDR2 FQNEAQ. The J segment lost 2 bases and the V segment lost 5 bases, leaving 6 bases of the junction unmatched. The CDR3 runs 16 residues. The CDR3 is CASSRLAGGLPYEQYF. CDR3 DNA sequence: TGTGCCAGCAGCCGACTAGCGGGGGGCCTCCCCTACGAGCAGTACTTC.

The CDR3: CASSDGGPGREQYF. The CDR3 DNA is TGCGCCAGCAGTGACGGCGGGCCGGGACGCGAGCAGTACTTC. V and J are TRBV10-1 and TRBJ2-7; D could derive from TRBD1 or TRBD2 (5 bases each). V lost 3 bases and J lost 6, with 15 bases in between. Germline V lookup: CDR1 WNHNN, CDR2 SYGVQD (reference sequence). The CDR3 spans 14 residues.

The chain is built from TRBV5-8 and TRBJ2-5; TRBD2 matches at 11 bases. The CDR3 runs to 16 residues. J was trimmed by 2 bases and V by 7 bases; bases with no gene match: 10. CDR1 is SGHTS, CDR2 YDEGEE, per germline. CDR3 region: CASFKGPSGGQETQYF. The CDR3 DNA is TGTGCCAGCTTTAAGGGGCCTAGCGGGGGGCAAGAGACCCAGTACTTC.

The V and J genes are TRBV1 and TRBJ2-1; the D segment call TRBD2 is taken from the table without a DNA check. TRBV1 is a documented pseudogene. The CDR3 is 18 amino acids. The CDR3: CTSSQDWKRGAQGNEQFF. DNA of the CDR3: TGCACCAGCAGCCAAGATTGGAAGCGGGGGGCCCAGGGGAATGAGCAGTTCTTC.

The genes are TRBV27 and TRBJ2-7, with TRBD2 as a possible D gene (6 bases). This CDR3 region has 13 residues. Per the germline V gene, CDR1 is MNHEY and CDR2 is SMNVEV (reference sequence). V lost 8 bases to trimming and J lost 2 bases, with 13 bases between them. Written as DNA, the CDR3 is TGTGCCAGCGGGGGGATCCCCACCTACGAGCAGTACTTC. Its translation is CASGGIPTYEQYF.

The CDR3 reads CASSEALDGQGKYF. In DNA, the CDR3 is TGTGCCAGCAGTGAAGCGCTGGACGGACAGGGAAAGTACTTC. V is TRBV6-1 and J is TRBJ2-5, with 8 nucleotides matching TRBD1. The germline gives CDR1 MNHNS, CDR2 SASEGT. V shed 0 bases, J shed 12 bases, and the junction held 9 bases outside the gene matches. This CDR3 comprises 14 residues.

This clone was seen a handful of times. The chain joins TRBV7-8 to TRBJ2-1; tentatively, D is TRBD2 (5 bases). Germline V gives CDR1 SGHVS, CDR2 FQNEAQ. Trimming cost V 5 bases and J 5 bases, with 13 bases left between them. This CDR3 has 14 residues. The CDR3 region has the DNA TGTGCCAGCAGCGGCCCGGACTCTAACAATGAGCAGTTCTTC. This gives the protein CASSGPDSNNEQFF.

The rearrangement links TRBV4-2 to TRBJ2-7; TRBD1 matches at 7 bases. The length of the CDR3 is 14 residues. Germline V gene lookup returns CDR1 LGHNA and CDR2 YNFKEQ. After removal of 4 bases from V and 1 base from J, the junction contained 4 bases not matched to a gene. CDR3 coding DNA: TGTGCCAGCAGCCCGCAGGGGGAGTCCTACGAGCAGTACTTC. Its translation is CASSPQGESYEQYF.

The chain carries TRBV4-1 and TRBJ2-5, with D possibly being TRBD1 (6 bases). Trimming removed 1 base from V and 11 bases from J, with 11 bases in between. The CDR3 has 12 residues. The germline V gene has CDR1 MGHRA and CDR2 YSYEKL. In DNA, the CDR3 is TGCGCCAGCAGCCAAGCCCGGGACAAACAGTACTTC. This translates into CASSQARDKQYF.

V is TRBV5-4 and J is TRBJ2-5; D might be TRBD1 (5 bases). The DNA end favors TRBJ2-7, so the J call may be wrong. The CDR3 is 14 residues long. The germline V gene has CDR1 SGHNT and CDR2 YYREEE (reference sequence). In DNA form, the CDR3 reads TGTGCCAGCAGCTTGGGGTACAGGCCCTACGAGCAGTACTTC. This gives the protein CASSLGYRPYEQYF.

V usage is TRBV18 and J usage is TRBJ2-1, with 11 bases lining up with TRBD2. This CDR3 region has 16 residues. The J segment lost 7 bases and the V segment lost 6 bases, leaving 11 bases of the junction unmatched. Per germline, CDR1 KGHSH and CDR2 LQKENI. This CDR3 is CASSGLLAGVGNEQFF. CDR3 bases: TGTGCCAGCTCCGGACTACTAGCGGGAGTGGGGAATGAGCAGTTCTTC.

In its sample, this clone was seen once. The chain uses TRBV7-3 and TRBJ2-1; 7 bases agree with TRBD2. V lost 4 bases, J lost 4 bases, and 7 bases stayed unmatched. The germline gives CDR1 SGHTA, CDR2 FQGTGA. The CDR3 runs to 15 residues. CDR3 sequence (DNA): TGTGCCAGCAGCTCGCCGACTAGCTCATACAATGAGCAGTTCTTC. It codes for CASSSPTSSYNEQFF.

This clone was detected only once. The CDR3 nucleotides read TGTGCCAGCAGCTTAGGCCTCAGTTCCCAGCGCCTGGAGAGGGGCGAGCAGTACTTC. It yields the protein CASSLGLSSQRLERGEQYF. The V call is TRBV11-3, the J call TRBJ2-7; D could derive from TRBD1 or TRBD2 (5 bases each). This CDR3 is 19 amino acids long. Trimming stripped 1 base from V and 6 bases from J, with 28 bases between. CDR1 and CDR2 from the germline V gene are SGHNT and YENEEA. Drawing the rest from reference TRBV11-3 and TRBJ2-7, the complete variable domain is EAGVVQSPRYKIIEKKQPVAFWCNPISGHNTLYWYLQNLGQGPELLIRYENEEAVDDSQLPKDRFSAERLKGVDSTLKIQPAELGDSAVYLCASSLGLSSQRLERGEQYFGPGTRLTVT.